The 17 T cell receptor beta chains given below trace back to one sample, sequenced in a study of Ad26.COV2.S vaccination and SARS-CoV-2 variants. Treatment here: roughly 19 received Ad26.COV2.S at low or high dose, single or two shots; roughly five received placebo; per-sample allocation not given. Samples analyzed were those drawn on day 63 after the first vaccine or placebo injection. The method was immunoSEQ multiplex PCR; TCRdb's version includes in-frame clones alone and lacks a portion of them. The top ten hold about 3.1% of the sample, which has hundreds of thousands of clones, 87% seen once. Sequenced material: peripheral blood, taken in a trial of Ad26.COV2.S vaccine versus placebo. The receptors here all came from a person between 18 and 65 years old who received the Ad26.COV2.S COVID-19 vaccine or a placebo.

This chain joins TRBV29-1 and TRBJ1-2; 9 nucleotides line up with TRBD1. This CDR3 has 12 amino acids. After removal of 6 bases from V and 11 bases from J, the junction contained 10 bases not matched to a gene. Germline V gene data show CDR1 as SQVTM and CDR2 as ANQGSEA. CDR3 protein: CSVRGDREIYTF. For the CDR3, the DNA is TGCAGCGTGAGGGGGGACAGGGAAATATACACCTTC. Full variable domain (rest looked up from reference TRBV29-1 and TRBJ1-2): SAVISQKPSRDICQRGTSLTIQCQVDSQVTMMFWYRQQPGQSLTLIATANQGSEATYESGFVIDKFPISRPNLTFSTLTVSNMSPEDSSIYLCSVRGDREIYTFGSGTRLTVV.

This clone showed up just once. The CDR3 loop is CASSSLRHEQYF. The CDR3 DNA follows: TGTGCCAGCAGCTCCCTACGTCACGAGCAGTACTTC. V gene TRBV5-6 combines with J gene TRBJ2-7; no firm D call. The V end lost 3 bases, the J end lost 5 bases, and 9 bases lay between the germline ends. The germline CDR1 and CDR2 sequences are SGHDT and YYEEEE. This CDR3 contains 12 residues.

The chain couples TRBV6-5 to TRBJ2-7; the match to TRBD1 covers 9 bases. CDR3 length equals 14 residues. V lost 6 bases, J lost 3 bases, and 6 bases stayed unmatched. The germline V gene encodes CDR1 MNHEY and CDR2 SVGAGI. The CDR3 bases are TGTGCCAGCAGCCTGACAGGGGGAATCTACGAGCAGTACTTC. It codes for CASSLTGGIYEQYF.

The chain links TRBV27 to TRBJ1-2; 10 bases agree with TRBD1. The trim removed 7 bases at V and 3 bases at J, leaving 8 bases unmatched. The germline CDR1 and CDR2 sequences are MNHEY and SMNVEV (reference sequence). The CDR3 runs to 15 residues. The CDR3 DNA sequence: TGTGCCAGCACCTCATGGACAGGGGGTCACTATGGCTACACCTTC. Translated: CASTSWTGGHYGYTF.

V usage is TRBV11-2 and J usage is TRBJ2-3, with 8 bases aligning to TRBD2. V shed 2 bases, J shed 4 bases, and the junction held 8 bases outside the gene matches. Looked up from germline, CDR1 is SGHAT and CDR2 is FQNNGV. CDR3 length equals 16 residues. This CDR3 is CASSLNSGGLPDTQYF. The CDR3 DNA follows: TGTGCCAGCAGCTTAAACTCGGGGGGGCTCCCAGATACGCAGTATTTT.

The rearrangement links TRBV7-8 to TRBJ1-3; 7 bases are a match to TRBD1. The J segment lost 0 bases and the V segment lost 5 bases, leaving 7 bases of the junction unmatched. The germline CDR1 and CDR2 sequences are SGHVS and FQNEAQ. This CDR3 has 16 amino acids. The CDR3: CASSVRGAISGNTIYF. Here the CDR3 DNA reads TGTGCCAGCAGCGTCAGGGGGGCGATCTCTGGAAACACCATATATTTT.

The gene calls are TRBV7-2 and TRBJ1-1, with D unresolved. Trimming left V 2 bases short and J 4 bases short, with 5 bases between. This CDR3 has 12 residues. CDR1 and CDR2 (germline): SGHTA, FQGNSA. The DNA of the CDR3 is TGTGCCAGCAGCTTACGCGCCACTGAAGCTTTCTTT. This gives the protein CASSLRATEAFF.

The V and J genes are TRBV27 and TRBJ2-5, with 11 bases fitting TRBD1. This CDR3 contains 19 residues. CDR1 and CDR2 from the germline V gene are MNHEY and SMNVEV (reference sequence). V shed 4 bases, J shed 6 bases, and the junction held 19 bases outside the gene matches. In DNA form, the CDR3 reads TGTGCCAGCAGTTCCTTACTTACCGGGACAGGGGGTTCCTGGCAGACCCAGTACTTC. It codes for CASSSLLTGTGGSWQTQYF.

The CDR3 nucleotides read TGTGCCAGCAGTCCAGGGACTAGCGGGAGAGCGAGCACAGATACGCAGTATTTT. This codes for CASSPGTSGRASTDTQYF. The chain has TRBV28 and TRBJ2-3, with 14 bases aligning to TRBD2. Germline CDR1 is MDHEN and CDR2 is SYDVKM. The V gene end was trimmed by 5 bases and the J gene end by 0 bases; junction bases not matched to a gene: 7. This CDR3 region has 18 residues.

This chain uses TRBV28 with TRBJ1-1; no firm D call. The V and J ends lost 4 bases and 0 bases respectively, with 12 bases between them. The germline V gene has CDR1 MDHEN and CDR2 SYDVKM. This CDR3 comprises 15 residues. CDR3 amino acids: CASSSSGVMNTEAFF. The CDR3 region has the DNA TGTGCCAGCAGTTCCTCGGGTGTTATGAACACTGAAGCTTTCTTT.

The chain uses TRBV2 and TRBJ2-7; 10 bases match TRBD2. Germline CDR1 SNHLY, CDR2 FYNNEI. With 0 bases clipped from V and 1 base from J, the junction kept 6 bases outside the gene matches. This CDR3 is 17 amino acids long. The CDR3 is CASSEAGTSGISYEQYF. CDR3 bases: TGTGCCAGCAGTGAAGCTGGAACTAGCGGGATTTCCTACGAGCAGTACTTC.

About this clone itself: Other DNA sequences in the same sample also yield this CDR3. In DNA form, the CDR3 reads TGTGCCAGCACCCAGGGGGCCTCCTACGAGCAGTACTTC. Its translation is CASTQGASYEQYF. The V gene is TRBV6-6, the J gene TRBJ2-7, with TRBD1 matching 8 bases. Germline values: CDR1 MNHNY, CDR2 SVGAGI (reference sequence). The V gene end was trimmed by 7 bases and the J gene end by 0 bases; junction bases not matched to a gene: 2. The CDR3 covers 13 residues.

The chain employs TRBV12-3 or TRBV12-4 and TRBJ1-2; unclear D gene. V was pared by 3 bases and J by 5 bases, with 7 bases between. The CDR3 length is 12 residues. Here the CDR3 reads CASSFRGYGYTF. For the CDR3, the DNA is TGTGCCAGCAGTTTTCGGGGATATGGCTACACCTTC.

The table lists this clone with a count of one. V and J are TRBV29-1 and TRBJ2-5, with 7 bases lining up with TRBD1. With 6 bases clipped from V and 2 bases from J, the junction kept 9 bases outside the gene matches. CDR1 and CDR2 (germline): SQVTM, ANQGSEA. This CDR3 contains 14 residues. Here the CDR3 reads CSVPGQLIQETQYF. The CDR3 nucleotides read TGCAGCGTACCGGGACAGTTGATACAAGAGACCCAGTACTTC.

This clone was counted once. The chain has TRBV2 and TRBJ2-7; no definite D call. Germline V gene sequence: CDR1 SNHLY, CDR2 FYNNEI. This CDR3 is built from 13 residues. The V and J ends lost 6 bases and 3 bases respectively, with 12 bases between them. The chain's CDR3 is CASRKFGHYEQYF. The CDR3 DNA sequence: TGTGCCAGCAGGAAATTTGGGCACTACGAGCAGTACTTC.

The chain is built from TRBV6-5 and TRBJ2-2; D is uncertain. The CDR3 spans 13 residues. V lost 7 bases and J lost 0, with 6 bases in between. Per germline, CDR1 MNHEY and CDR2 SVGAGI. The CDR3 bases are TGTGCCAGCACCAGGACGAACACCGGGGAGCTGTTTTTT. Translating gives CASTRTNTGELFF.

The V and J genes are TRBV3-1 (or the pseudogene TRBV3-2) and TRBJ1-1; D uncertain. The V end was cut by 2 bases, the J end by 9 bases, with 7 bases between. CDR1 is LGHDT and CDR2 is YNNKEL in the germline V gene (reference sequence). The CDR3 is made up of 11 amino acids. The CDR3 here is CASSQQSKAFF. DNA for the CDR3: TGTGCCAGCAGCCAACAGTCGAAAGCTTTCTTT.